These T cell receptor beta chains were read from a single sample in a study of blood T cell repertoires in COVID-19. The table came from immunoSEQ multiplex PCR; TCRdb's copy has only in-frame clones and leaves some out. The sample contains about 440,000 clones, less than 95% of which appear only once. The sample consisted of PBMCs or T cells enriched from blood (not recorded which). Receptor source: a man between 18 and 35 years old who had recovered from COVID-19. CDR3s include the opening cysteine and the closing phenylalanine or tryptophan. The D gene is left open where the match is weak. Only part of the rows carry a size: once, few, many, or a class if the clone is expanded.

V: TRBV6-2/TRBV6-3; D: .; size: .; J: TRBJ2-1; DNA: TGTGCCAGCAGTTATTCCGGGGACAATGAGCAGTTCTTC; CDR3: CASSYSGDNEQFF
V: TRBV19; D: .; size: .; J: TRBJ1-2; DNA: TGTGCCAGTAGTATTCGCTGGGCTGTGGATGGCTACACCTTC; CDR3: CASSIRWAVDGYTF
V: TRBV28; D: .; size: .; J: TRBJ1-6; DNA: TGTGCCAGCAGTTTAGTCGGCCTGGGAGGTTCACCCCTCCACTTT; CDR3: CASSLVGLGGSPLHF
V: TRBV2; D: TRBD1; size: .; J: TRBJ2-2; DNA: TGTGCCAGCAAGGGGGCAGGGGAGCTGTTTTTT; CDR3: CASKGAGELFF
V: TRBV5-4; D: .; size: .; J: TRBJ2-7; DNA: TGTGCCAGCAGCCCGAACAGTATCCACGAGCAGTACTTC; CDR3: CASSPNSIHEQYF
V: TRBV3-1/TRBV3-2; D: .; size: .; J: TRBJ2-3; DNA: TGTGCCAGCAGCCAAGATTTGGGCAGGGTCACAGATACGCAGTATTTT; CDR3: CASSQDLGRVTDTQYF
V: TRBV4-1; D: TRBD2; size: .; J: TRBJ2-7; DNA: TGCGCCAGCAGCCAAGAAAAAGCGGGACACGAGCAGTACTTC; CDR3: CASSQEKAGHEQYF
V: TRBV2; D: .; size: .; J: TRBJ2-6; DNA: TGTGCCAGCAGGCAAGCCTCTGGGGCCAACGTCCTGACTTTC; CDR3: CASRQASGANVLTF
V: TRBV28; D: .; size: .; J: TRBJ1-5; DNA: TGTGCCAGCAGTCCGCCCGACAGGTCAGGTCAGCCCCAGCATTTT; CDR3: CASSPPDRSGQPQHF
V: TRBV7-7; D: .; size: few; J: TRBJ2-5; DNA: TGTGCCAGCACCCTCAACCCCGGGTCGGCAGAGACCCAGTACTTC; CDR3: CASTLNPGSAETQYF
V: TRBV7-2; D: .; size: .; J: TRBJ2-7; DNA: TGTGCCAGCAGCCTAGCGACAGGGTACAACTACGAGCAGTACTTC; CDR3: CASSLATGYNYEQYF
V: TRBV28; D: .; size: .; J: TRBJ1-5; DNA: TGTGCCAGCAGTTCGGACAGAAACCTAAATCAGCCCCAGCATTTT; CDR3: CASSSDRNLNQPQHF
V: TRBV27; D: TRBD1; size: .; J: TRBJ1-1; DNA: TGTGCCAGCAGGAGGGACAGTTTTGAAGCTTTCTTT; CDR3: CASRRDSFEAFF
V: TRBV19; D: TRBD1; size: .; J: TRBJ1-4; DNA: TGTGCCAGTAGTATAGAAGGGACAGGGGGGCAAAAACTGTTTTTT; CDR3: CASSIEGTGGQKLFF
V: TRBV29-1; D: .; size: .; J: TRBJ1-2; DNA: TGCAGCGTCGCCTGGGCGGGTGGCTACACCTTC; CDR3: CSVAWAGGYTF
V: TRBV28; D: .; size: .; J: TRBJ2-7; DNA: TGTGCCAGCAGTTTGCGGGACCGCACCTACGAGCAGTACTTC; CDR3: CASSLRDRTYEQYF
V: TRBV5-5; D: .; size: .; J: TRBJ2-1; DNA: TGTGCCAGCAGCTTGGTAGGGGTTAGCTCCTACAATGAGCAGTTCTTC; CDR3: CASSLVGVSSYNEQFF
V: TRBV6-5; D: TRBD2; size: .; J: TRBJ2-7; DNA: TGTGCCATTACCGAGCGGGGGCTCTCCTACGAGCAGTACTTC; CDR3: CAITERGLSYEQYF